The clone carrying this T cell receptor beta chain was detected only once. Its antigen is currently unknown. The data stem from a study of cytomegalovirus exposure and HLA in healthy donors. Study results and caveats: An analysis was carried out at a later point. It showed that HLA-associated TCR beta chains were more clonally expanded than equally common non-associated chains. TCR beta sequences numbering around 15,000 were associated with HLA alleles at 0.05 false discovery rate in a later analysis.

Use of 60 Vbeta and 13 Jbeta primers characterized the PCR. Measured with immunoSEQ multiplex PCR; TCRdb has only the in-frame clones, and not every one. Of tens of thousands of clones in the sample, around 64% were seen once. The sample was PBMCs. The TCR originated in a man aged 35-49 years in good health and CMV-seropositive.

CDR3 sequence reads: CASSQEGGTSGGPQYF. The CDR3 DNA sequence: TGTGCCAGCAGCCAAGAGGGGGGGACTAGCGGGGGGCCGCAGTATTTT. This sequence joins TRBV4-2 and TRBJ2-3, with 15 bases aligning to TRBD2. The CDR3 runs 16 residues. Germline V gives CDR1 LGHNA, CDR2 YNFKEQ. Germline trimming cut 0 bases from V and 10 bases from J; bases unmatched to any gene: 5.